This T cell receptor (beta chain) was obtained from a study of shared clonotypes between healthy human individuals. The study ran the assay at deep level. This table comes from immunoSEQ multiplex PCR, and its TCRdb copy is limited to in-frame clones, with some not included. The table includes about 2.3 million clones, more than 85% detected once. Germline V gene lookup returns CDR1 SGHRS and CDR2 YFSETQ. J gave up 1 base and V 0 bases, and 9 bases lay outside the gene matches. CDR3 length: 18 amino acids. Memory CD4+ cells were the fraction left after CD45RA+ naive selection. Study-wide points: Several donors had about 5% of their naive CD4 clonotypes in common. Non-shared clonotypes had lower generation probabilities than clonotypes shared by all four sorted-subset donors.

A note on this clone: The antigen is not known.

Material: naive CD4+ T cells from PBMCs. Noted subset: CD45RA+ positively selected. The TCR originated in a young man in good health. Some clones in this sample may be carry-over from other donors' samples. The chain has TRBV5-1 and TRBJ2-2; TRBD1 agrees at 7 bases. The CDR3 region has the DNA TGCGCCAGCAGCTTGGAGGGACAGTCCTACCTGAACACCGGGGAGCTGTTTTTT. Its protein is CASSLEGQSYLNTGELFF. Full variable domain (rest looked up from reference TRBV5-1 and TRBJ2-2): KAGVTQTPRYLIKTRGQQVTLSCSPISGHRSVSWYQQTPGQGLQFLFEYFSETQRNKGNFPGRFSGRQFSNSRSEMNVSTLELGDSALYLCASSLEGQSYLNTGELFFGEGSRLTVL.